This is a list of T cell receptor beta chains from one sample in a study of cytomegalovirus exposure and HLA in healthy donors. Profiled with immunoSEQ multiplex PCR; TCRdb holds only in-frame clones, not every one. The data hold 80,000 or so clones, with about three quarters observed a single time. Sequencing input: PBMCs. These TCRs come from a man aged 35 to 55 in good health and CMV-seronegative. Each CDR3 is given with its conserved first and last residue. A D gene is named only where the DNA matches it firmly. Size values are once, few and many counts, or a class for expanded clones, and some rows have none.

CDR3aa | CDR3nt | j_gene | v_gene | d_gene | abundance | len
CAWSPDRDFYGYTF | TGTGCCTGGAGTCCGGACAGGGATTTTTATGGCTACACCTTC | TRBJ1-2 | TRBV30 | TRBD1 | NA | 14
CASSQDERAYNEQFF | TGTGCCAGCAGCCAAGACGAGCGAGCATACAATGAGCAGTTCTTC | TRBJ2-1 | TRBV4-2 | NA | NA | 15
CASSDPGQGRSYEQYF | TGTGCCAGCAGTGATCCGGGACAGGGTCGTTCCTACGAGCAGTACTTC | TRBJ2-7 | TRBV2 | TRBD1 | few | 16
CASSKRQGMNTEAFF | TGTGCCAGCAGCAAAAGACAGGGGATGAACACTGAAGCTTTCTTT | TRBJ1-1 | TRBV11-2 | TRBD1 | NA | 15
CASSLLRLAGGNTGELFF | TGTGCCAGCAGCTTGTTACGCCTAGCGGGAGGGAACACCGGGGAGCTGTTTTTT | TRBJ2-2 | TRBV5-6 | TRBD2 | NA | 18
CASSQAPREQFF | TGTGCCAGCAGCCAAGCCCCGCGAGAGCAGTTCTTC | TRBJ2-1 | TRBV4-2 | NA | once | 12
CASSGEDEQYF | TGTGCCAGCAGTGGAGAGGACGAGCAGTACTTC | TRBJ2-7 | TRBV2 | NA | NA | 11
CASSPGTLNTNYGYTF | TGTGCCAGCAGCCCCGGGACACTTAACACGAACTATGGCTACACCTTC | TRBJ1-2 | TRBV7-9 | NA | NA | 16
CASSGTIPSSEQYF | TGTGCCAGCAGTGGGACTATCCCCTCCTCCGAGCAGTACTTC | TRBJ2-7 | TRBV6-1 | NA | once | 14
CAWSVLSYTEAFF | TGTGCCTGGAGTGTATTGAGCTACACTGAAGCTTTCTTT | TRBJ1-1 | TRBV30 | NA | NA | 13